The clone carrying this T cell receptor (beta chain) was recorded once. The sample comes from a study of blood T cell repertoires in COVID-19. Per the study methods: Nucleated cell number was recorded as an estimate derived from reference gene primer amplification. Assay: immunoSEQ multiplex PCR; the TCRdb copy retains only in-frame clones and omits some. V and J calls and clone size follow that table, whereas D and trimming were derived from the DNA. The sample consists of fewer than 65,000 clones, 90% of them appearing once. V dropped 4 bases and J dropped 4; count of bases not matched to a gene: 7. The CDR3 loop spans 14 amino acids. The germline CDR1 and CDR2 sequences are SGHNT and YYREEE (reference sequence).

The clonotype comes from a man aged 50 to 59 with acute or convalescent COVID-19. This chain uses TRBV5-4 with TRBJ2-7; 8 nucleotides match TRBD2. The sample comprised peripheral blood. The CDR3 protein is CASSPELAAYEQYF. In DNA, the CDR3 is TGTGCCAGCAGCCCTGAACTAGCGGCATACGAGCAGTACTTC.